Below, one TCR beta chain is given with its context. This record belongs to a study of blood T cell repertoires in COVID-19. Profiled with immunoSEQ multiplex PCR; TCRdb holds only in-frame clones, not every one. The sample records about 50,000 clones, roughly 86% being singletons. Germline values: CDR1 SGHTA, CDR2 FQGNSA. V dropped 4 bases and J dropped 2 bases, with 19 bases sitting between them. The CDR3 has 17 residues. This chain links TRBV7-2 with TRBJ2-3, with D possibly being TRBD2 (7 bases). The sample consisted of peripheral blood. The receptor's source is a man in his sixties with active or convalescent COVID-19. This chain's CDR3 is CASSSQPIGGPTDTQYF. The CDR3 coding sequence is TGTGCCAGCAGCTCGCAGCCAATCGGGGGGCCCACAGATACGCAGTATTTT. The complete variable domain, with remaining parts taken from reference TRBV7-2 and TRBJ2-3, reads GAGVSQSPSNKVTEKGKDVELRCDPISGHTALYWYRQSLGQGLEFLIYFQGNSAPDKSGLPSDRFSAERTGGSVSTLTIQRTQQEDSAVYLCASSSQPIGGPTDTQYFGPGTRLTVL.